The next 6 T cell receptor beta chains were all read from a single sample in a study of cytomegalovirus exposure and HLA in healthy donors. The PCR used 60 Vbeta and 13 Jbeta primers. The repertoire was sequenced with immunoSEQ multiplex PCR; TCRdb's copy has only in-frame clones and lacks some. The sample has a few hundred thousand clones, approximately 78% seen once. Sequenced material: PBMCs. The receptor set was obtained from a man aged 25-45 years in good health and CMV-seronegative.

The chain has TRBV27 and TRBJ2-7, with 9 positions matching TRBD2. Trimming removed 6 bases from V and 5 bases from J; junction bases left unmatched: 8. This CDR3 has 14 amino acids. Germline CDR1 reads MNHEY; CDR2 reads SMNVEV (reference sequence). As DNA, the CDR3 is TGTGCCAGCAGCCGGGGACTAGCCAGGGACGAGCAGTACTTC. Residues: CASSRGLARDEQYF.

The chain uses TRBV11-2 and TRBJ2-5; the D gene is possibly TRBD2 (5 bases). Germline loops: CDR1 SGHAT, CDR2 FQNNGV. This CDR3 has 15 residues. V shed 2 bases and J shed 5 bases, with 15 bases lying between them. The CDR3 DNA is TGTGCCAGCAGCTTATGGGCGGGCAGAGGGGAGACCCAGTACTTC. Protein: CASSLWAGRGETQYF.

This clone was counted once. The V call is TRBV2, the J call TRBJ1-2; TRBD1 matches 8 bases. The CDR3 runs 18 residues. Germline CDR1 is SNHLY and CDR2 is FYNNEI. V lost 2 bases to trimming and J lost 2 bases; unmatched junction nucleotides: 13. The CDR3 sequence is CASSERREAGGGNYGYTF. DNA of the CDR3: TGTGCCAGCAGTGAACGGAGGGAGGCAGGGGGCGGGAACTATGGCTACACCTTC.

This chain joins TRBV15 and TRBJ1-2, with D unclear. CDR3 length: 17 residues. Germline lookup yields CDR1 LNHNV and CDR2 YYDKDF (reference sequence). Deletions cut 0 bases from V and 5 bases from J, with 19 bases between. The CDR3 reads CATSRDRYSLSLYGYTF. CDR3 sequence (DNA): TGTGCCACCAGCAGAGATCGGTACAGCCTATCGTTGTATGGCTACACCTTC.

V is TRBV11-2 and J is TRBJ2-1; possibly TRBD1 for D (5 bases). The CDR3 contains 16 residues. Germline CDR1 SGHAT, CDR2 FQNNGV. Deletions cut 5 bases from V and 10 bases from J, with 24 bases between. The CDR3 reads CASSPNLGAMDWEQFF. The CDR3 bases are TGTGCCAGCAGCCCGAACTTAGGGGCAATGGATTGGGAGCAGTTCTTC.

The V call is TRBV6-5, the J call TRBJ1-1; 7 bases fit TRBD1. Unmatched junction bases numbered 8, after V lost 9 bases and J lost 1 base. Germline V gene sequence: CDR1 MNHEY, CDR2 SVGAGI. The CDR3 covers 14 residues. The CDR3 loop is CASQGEFGNTEAFF. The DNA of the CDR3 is TGTGCCAGTCAGGGGGAGTTTGGGAACACTGAAGCTTTCTTT.